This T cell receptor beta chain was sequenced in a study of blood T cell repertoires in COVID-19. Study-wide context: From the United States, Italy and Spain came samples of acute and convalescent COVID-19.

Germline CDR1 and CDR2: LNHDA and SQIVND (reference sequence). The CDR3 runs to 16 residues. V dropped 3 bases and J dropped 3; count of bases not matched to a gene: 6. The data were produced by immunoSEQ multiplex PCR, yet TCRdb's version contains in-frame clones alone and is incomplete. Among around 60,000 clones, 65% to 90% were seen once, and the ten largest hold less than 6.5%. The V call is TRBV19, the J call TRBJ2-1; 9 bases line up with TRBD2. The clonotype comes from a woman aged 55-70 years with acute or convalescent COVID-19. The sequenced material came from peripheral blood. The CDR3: CASSISAGGLYNEQFF. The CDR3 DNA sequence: TGTGCCAGTAGTATCTCGGCGGGGGGGCTCTACAATGAGCAGTTCTTC.